This TCR beta chain is drawn from a study of shared clonotypes between healthy human individuals. The study, taken as a whole, reports: Rarefaction showed sorted-subset sequencing was incomplete despite large depth. With several donors compared, around 5% of naive CD4 clonotypes were shared.

On this clone: Antigen specificity is unknown.

Method: immunoSEQ multiplex PCR; TCRdb's copy keeps in-frame clones and lacks some. Of some 2.4 million clones in the sample, approximately 94% were seen once. Germline loops: CDR1 DFQATT, CDR2 SNEGSKA (reference sequence). V was clipped by 6 bases and J by 10 bases, with 13 bases between them. The CDR3 length is 11 residues. Source material: naive CD4+ T cells from PBMCs. The subset was: CD45RA+ positively selected. The chain recombines TRBV20-1 with TRBJ2-1; possibly TRBD1 or TRBD2 for D (6 bases each). The TCR comes from a man aged 18 to 30 in good health. Some clones in this sample may be carry-over from other donors' samples. In DNA, the CDR3 is TGCAGTGCGGAGAGGGGGGCGGAGCAGTTCTTC. Protein: CSAERGAEQFF.